This T cell receptor beta chain was obtained from a study of blood T cell repertoires in COVID-19. Background on the study: Samples representing acute and convalescent COVID-19 were sourced from the United States, Italy and Spain. T cells, B-cell-depleted T cells, or PBMCs supplied cDNA or gDNA.

Seattle patients were enrolled while actively infected and followed longitudinally. The CDR3 runs 13 residues. Looked up from germline, CDR1 is LNHDA and CDR2 is SQIVND (reference sequence). Trimming pared 3 bases from V and 5 bases from J, leaving 7 bases between. Per the authors' pipeline: Amplifying reference gene primers gave estimates of nucleated cell counts. TCRdb keeps only in-frame clones here, not all; method: immunoSEQ multiplex PCR. The DNA gave D and trimming, while V, J and clone size come from that table. The data show approximately 230,000 clones, roughly 88% seen once. The chain joins TRBV19 to TRBJ1-4; D may be TRBD1 (6 bases). This TCR was recovered from a woman aged 25 to 39 with COVID-19, enrolled during active disease. The specimen was peripheral blood. The CDR3 reads CASSIQGNEKLFF. DNA of the CDR3: TGTGCCAGTAGTATCCAGGGGAATGAAAAACTGTTTTTT.